The subject of this entry is one T cell receptor (beta chain). Its antigen is currently unknown. Measured with immunoSEQ multiplex PCR; TCRdb has only the in-frame clones, and not every one. Here the sample spans 6,500 to 8,000 clones, approximately 46% being singletons. This sample is part of a study of T cells in localized non-small cell lung cancer. Broader study findings: Compared with tumor, uninvolved adjacent lung displayed greater T cell clonality, ranking highest overall. Within adjacent lung there appeared a median around 60 of the top 100 tumor clones. Because only a single region of the tumor was sequenced, heterogeneity remains possible. Higher T cell density in the blood was associated with longer overall survival, whereas higher adjacent-lung clonality associated with shorter survival.

This CDR3 has 13 amino acids. Germline V gene data show CDR1 as WSHSY and CDR2 as SAAADI. Trimming pared 8 bases from V and 1 base from J, leaving 11 bases between. The specimen was lymph node tissue, collected before any cancer treatment. This sequence originates from a man aged 35 to 69 with stage I lung adenocarcinoma. The V call is TRBV10-2, the J call TRBJ1-1; D uncertain. Here the CDR3 reads CASVGSSNTEAFF. The CDR3 DNA follows: TGCGCCAGCGTGGGCAGCTCGAACACTGAAGCTTTCTTT.